The next 11 T cell receptor beta chains were all read from a single sample in a study of cytomegalovirus exposure and HLA in healthy donors. Clones were read by immunoSEQ multiplex PCR, and TCRdb kept only the in-frame ones, dropping some. The sample shows 90,000 to 150,000 clones, 88% of them seen only once. The sequencing input was PBMCs. The receptors were sampled from a woman in her late teens or twenties in good health and CMV-seropositive.

V and J are TRBV5-4 and TRBJ2-1, with D perhaps matching TRBD2 (6 bases). The CDR3 consists of 15 residues. Trimming cost V 4 bases and J 7 bases, with 18 bases left between them. CDR1 and CDR2 (germline): SGHNT, YYREEE (reference sequence). The chain's CDR3 is CASSRVEGQSNEQFF. The CDR3 coding sequence is TGTGCCAGCAGCCGGGTGGAGGGTCAGTCGAATGAGCAGTTCTTC.

This clone was detected a few times. The V call is TRBV4-1, the J call TRBJ1-5; D ambiguous. There are 15 residues in the CDR3. Germline assignment: CDR1 MGHRA and CDR2 YSYEKL. Trimming left V 4 bases short and J 2 bases short, with 12 bases between. CDR3 in amino acids: CASSPGGPGNQPQHF. For the CDR3, the DNA is TGCGCCAGCAGCCCCGGTGGGCCCGGCAATCAGCCCCAGCATTTT.

The rearrangement uses TRBV19 and TRBJ2-1; 7 nucleotides match TRBD2. CDR3 length: 14 amino acids. V gave up 5 bases and J gave up 4 bases; unmatched junction bases: 5. The germline CDR1 and CDR2 sequences are LNHDA and SQIVND (reference sequence). This chain's CDR3 is CASSRGDGYNEQFF. The DNA of the CDR3 is TGTGCCAGTAGTCGGGGGGACGGATACAATGAGCAGTTCTTC.

This rearrangement joins TRBV7-9 to TRBJ2-1, with D tentatively TRBD2 (6 bases). CDR3 length: 12 residues. Trimming cost V 6 bases and J 4 bases, with 7 bases left between them. Germline-derived CDR1 and CDR2 are SEHNR and FQNEAQ (reference sequence). As DNA, the CDR3 is TGTGCCAGCAGGGGGGGATACAATGAGCAGTTCTTC. Amino acids: CASRGGYNEQFF.

In this sample, this clone turned up a few times. The same CDR3 arises from other DNA sequences in this sample as well. The chain has TRBV6-1 and TRBJ1-2, with D hard to call. The CDR3 spans 12 residues. V was clipped by 5 bases and J by 8 bases, with 12 bases between them. Per the germline V gene, CDR1 is MNHNS and CDR2 is SASEGT. The CDR3 bases are TGTGCCAGCAGTCCCTCCAGAGGGGGCTACACCTTC. This gives the protein CASSPSRGGYTF.

The V gene is TRBV9, the J gene TRBJ2-1; TRBD2 matches at 7 bases. V was clipped by 6 bases and J by 4 bases; unmatched bases: 10. The germline CDR1 and CDR2 sequences are SGDLS and YYNGEE. The CDR3 contains 15 residues. CDR3 nucleotide sequence: TGTGCCAGCACCCGGTGGGGGGGGAGTTACAATGAGCAGTTCTTC. Translated: CASTRWGGSYNEQFF.

This clone was detected a few times. The V call is TRBV4-3, the J call TRBJ2-5, with no clear D. Germline V CDR1 and CDR2: LGHNA, YSLEER. V was trimmed by 1 base and J by 5 bases, leaving 8 bases between them. The CDR3 has 13 residues. CDR3 DNA sequence: TGCGCCAGCAGCCAAGGGATCAGGGAGACCCAGTACTTC. The encoded protein is CASSQGIRETQYF.

The CDR3 DNA follows: TGCGCCAGCAGCTCGCTAAAGATTAGCGGGACAACCTACAATGAGCAGTTCTTC. As protein: CASSSLKISGTTYNEQFF. This chain connects TRBV5-1 to TRBJ2-1, with 8 bases lining up with TRBD2. The CDR3 is 18 amino acids. Unmatched junction bases numbered 13, after V lost 3 bases and J lost 2 bases. Looked up from germline, CDR1 is SGHRS and CDR2 is YFSETQ.

This clone occurred a few times. V gene TRBV18 combines with J gene TRBJ1-1; maybe TRBD1 (6 bases). Germline CDR1 KGHSH, CDR2 LQKENI. The CDR3 loop spans 13 amino acids. Between the trimmed V and J ends, which lost 2 bases and 6 bases, there was a span of 10 bases. The DNA of the CDR3 is TGTGCCAGCTCACCAGGGGGCACCTCTGAAGCTTTCTTT. Protein product: CASSPGGTSEAFF.

This clone was observed once. The rearrangement links TRBV5-1 to TRBJ2-1, with TRBD2 matching over 9 bases. Germline CDR1 and CDR2: SGHRS and YFSETQ. This CDR3 spans 14 amino acids. With V trimmed by 7 bases and J by 8 bases, 10 bases remained unmatched. The DNA of the CDR3 is TGCGCCAGCCAAAAGTCTAGCGGGGAACATGAGCAGTTCTTC. It encodes CASQKSSGEHEQFF. Supplemented by reference TRBV5-1 and TRBJ2-1, the full variable domain reads KAGVTQTPRYLIKTRGQQVTLSCSPISGHRSVSWYQQTPGQGLQFLFEYFSETQRNKGNFPGRFSGRQFSNSRSEMNVSTLELGDSALYLCASQKSSGEHEQFFGPGTRLTVL.

The V and J genes are TRBV2 and TRBJ2-5; tentative D call: TRBD2 (5 bases). The CDR3 length is 15 residues. The germline V and J ends were trimmed by 4 bases and 5 bases, with 17 bases remaining between them. CDR1 and CDR2 from the germline V gene are SNHLY and FYNNEI. In DNA form, the CDR3 reads TGTGCCAGCAGTGTACCGGCGGCCCGCGGGGAGACCCAGTACTTC. As protein: CASSVPAARGETQYF.